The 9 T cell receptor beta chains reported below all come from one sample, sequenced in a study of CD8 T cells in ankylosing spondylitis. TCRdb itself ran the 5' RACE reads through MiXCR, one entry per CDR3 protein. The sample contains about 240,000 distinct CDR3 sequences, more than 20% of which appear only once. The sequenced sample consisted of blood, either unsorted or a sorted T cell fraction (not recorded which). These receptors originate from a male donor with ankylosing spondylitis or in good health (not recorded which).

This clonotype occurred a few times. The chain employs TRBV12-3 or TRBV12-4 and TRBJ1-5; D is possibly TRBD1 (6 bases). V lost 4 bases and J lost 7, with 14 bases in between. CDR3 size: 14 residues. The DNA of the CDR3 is TGTGCCAGCAGTTCCTACAGGGTCGAGCAGCCCCAGCATTTT. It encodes CASSSYRVEQPQHF.

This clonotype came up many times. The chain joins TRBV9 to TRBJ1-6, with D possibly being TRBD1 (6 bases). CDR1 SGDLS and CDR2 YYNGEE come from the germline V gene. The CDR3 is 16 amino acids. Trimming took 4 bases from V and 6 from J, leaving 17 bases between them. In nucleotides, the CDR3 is TGTGCCAGCAGCCCCTTCGGGGGACAAGCTAATTCACCCCTCCACTTT. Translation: CASSPFGGQANSPLHF.

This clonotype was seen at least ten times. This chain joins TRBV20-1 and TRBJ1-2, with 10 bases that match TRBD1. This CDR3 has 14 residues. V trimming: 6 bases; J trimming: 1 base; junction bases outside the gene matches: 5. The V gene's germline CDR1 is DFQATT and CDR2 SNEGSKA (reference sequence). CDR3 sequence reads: CSAVGTGDNYGYTF. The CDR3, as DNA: TGCAGTGCAGTCGGGACAGGGGATAACTATGGCTACACCTTC.

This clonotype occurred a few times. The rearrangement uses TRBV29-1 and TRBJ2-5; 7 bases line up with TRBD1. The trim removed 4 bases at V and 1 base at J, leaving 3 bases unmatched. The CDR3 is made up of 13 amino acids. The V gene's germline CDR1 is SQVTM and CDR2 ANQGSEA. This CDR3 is CSVATGTQETQYF. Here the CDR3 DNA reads TGCAGCGTTGCGACAGGGACCCAAGAGACCCAGTACTTC.

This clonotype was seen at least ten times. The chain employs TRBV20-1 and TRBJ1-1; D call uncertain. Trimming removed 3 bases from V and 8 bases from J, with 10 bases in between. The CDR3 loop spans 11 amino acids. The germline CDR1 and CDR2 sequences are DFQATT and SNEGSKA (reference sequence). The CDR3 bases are TGCAGTGCTAGTGGGCTTCCCGAAGCTTTCTTT. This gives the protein CSASGLPEAFF.

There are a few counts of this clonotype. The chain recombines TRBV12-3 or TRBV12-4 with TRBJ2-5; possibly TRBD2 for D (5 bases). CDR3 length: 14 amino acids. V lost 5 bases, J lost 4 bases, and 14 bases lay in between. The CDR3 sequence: CASSQDSSRETQYF. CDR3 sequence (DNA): TGTGCCAGCAGTCAGGACTCCTCAAGAGAGACCCAGTACTTC.

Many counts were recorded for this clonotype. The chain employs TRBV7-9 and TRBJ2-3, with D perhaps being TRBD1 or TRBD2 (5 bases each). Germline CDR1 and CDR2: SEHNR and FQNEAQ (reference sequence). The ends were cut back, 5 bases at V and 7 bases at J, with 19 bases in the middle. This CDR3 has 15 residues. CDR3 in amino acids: CASSTSGRWMNTQYF. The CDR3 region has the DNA TGTGCCAGCAGCACTTCAGGGAGATGGATGAATACGCAGTATTTT.

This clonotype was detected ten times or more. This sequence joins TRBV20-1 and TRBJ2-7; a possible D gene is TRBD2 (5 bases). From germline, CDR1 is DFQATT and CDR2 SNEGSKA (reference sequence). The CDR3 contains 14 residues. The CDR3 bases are TGCGCTGCCCCGGGCCGGGAATTTCCATACGAGCAGTACTTC. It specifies CAAPGREFPYEQYF.

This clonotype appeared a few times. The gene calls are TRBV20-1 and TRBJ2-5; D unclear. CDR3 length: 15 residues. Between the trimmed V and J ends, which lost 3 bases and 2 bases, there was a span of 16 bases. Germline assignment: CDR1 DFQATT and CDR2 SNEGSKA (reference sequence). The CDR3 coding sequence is TGCAGTGCTAGGGTCGCAAGGGCAGGTCAAGAGACCCAGTACTTC. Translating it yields CSARVARAGQETQYF.